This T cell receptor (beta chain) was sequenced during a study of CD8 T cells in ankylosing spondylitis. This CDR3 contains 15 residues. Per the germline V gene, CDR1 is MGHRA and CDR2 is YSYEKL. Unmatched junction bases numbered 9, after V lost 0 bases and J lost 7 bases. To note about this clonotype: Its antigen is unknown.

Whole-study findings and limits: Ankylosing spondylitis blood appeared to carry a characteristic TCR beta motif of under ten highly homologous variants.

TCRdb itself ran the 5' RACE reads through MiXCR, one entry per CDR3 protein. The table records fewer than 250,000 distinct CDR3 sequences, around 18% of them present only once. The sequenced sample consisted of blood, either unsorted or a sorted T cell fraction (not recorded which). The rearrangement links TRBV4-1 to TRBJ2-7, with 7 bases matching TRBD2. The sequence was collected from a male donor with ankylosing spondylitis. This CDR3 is CASSQDPGGLREQYF. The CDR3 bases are TGCGCCAGCAGCCAAGATCCGGGGGGTCTCCGGGAGCAGTACTTC.